Sequencing of this T cell receptor (beta chain) was carried out in a study of Ad26.COV2.S vaccination and SARS-CoV-2 variants. This clone was detected a few times. Treatment denoted: around 19 received Ad26.COV2.S at low or high dose, single or two shots; roughly five received placebo; per-sample allocation not given. The investigators took samples on day 63 after the first vaccine or placebo injection. The protocol was immunoSEQ multiplex PCR, while the TCRdb copy is restricted to in-frame clones and leaves out a portion. Among 440,000 or so clones, 90% were seen once, and the ten largest hold around 4.5%. The CDR3 loop spans 14 amino acids. Trimming pared 4 bases from V and 6 bases from J, leaving 10 bases between. Germline V gene sequence: CDR1 SGHTA, CDR2 FQGTGA.

Sequenced here: peripheral blood, sampled in a trial of Ad26.COV2.S vaccine versus placebo. The receptor was derived from a person aged 18-60 years who received the Ad26.COV2.S COVID-19 vaccine or a placebo. The chain joins TRBV7-3 to TRBJ1-6; D remains unclear. The CDR3 DNA reads as TGTGCCAGCAGCTCCGAGGCCTTTAATTCACCCCTCCACTTT. It encodes CASSSEAFNSPLHF.